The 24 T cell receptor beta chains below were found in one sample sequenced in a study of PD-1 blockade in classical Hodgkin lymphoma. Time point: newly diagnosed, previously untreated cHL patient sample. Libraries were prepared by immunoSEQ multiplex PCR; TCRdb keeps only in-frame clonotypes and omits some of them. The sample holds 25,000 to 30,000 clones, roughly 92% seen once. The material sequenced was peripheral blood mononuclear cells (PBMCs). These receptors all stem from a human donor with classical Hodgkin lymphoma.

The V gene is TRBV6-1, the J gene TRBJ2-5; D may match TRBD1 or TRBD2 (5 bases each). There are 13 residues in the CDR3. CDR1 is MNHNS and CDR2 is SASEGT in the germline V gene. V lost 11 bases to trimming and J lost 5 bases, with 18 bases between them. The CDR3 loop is CAGTRDLGETQYF. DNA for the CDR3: TGTGCCGGGACCCGGGATTTGGGGGAGACCCAGTACTTC.

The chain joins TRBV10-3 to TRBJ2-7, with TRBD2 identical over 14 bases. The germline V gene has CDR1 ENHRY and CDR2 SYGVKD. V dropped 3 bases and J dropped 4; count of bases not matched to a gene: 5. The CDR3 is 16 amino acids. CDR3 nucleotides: TGTGCCATCAGTGACCTCGGGACTAGCGGGAGATACGAGCAGTACTTC. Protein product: CAISDLGTSGRYEQYF.

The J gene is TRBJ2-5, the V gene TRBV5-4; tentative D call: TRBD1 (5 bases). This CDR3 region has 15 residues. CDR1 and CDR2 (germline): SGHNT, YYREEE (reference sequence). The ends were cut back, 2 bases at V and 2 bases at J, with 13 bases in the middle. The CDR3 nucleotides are TGTGCCAGCAGCTTCTCAGGGTTGGAACAAGAGACCCAGTACTTC. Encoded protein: CASSFSGLEQETQYF. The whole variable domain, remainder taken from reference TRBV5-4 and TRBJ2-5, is ETGVTQSPTHLIKTRGQQVTLRCSSQSGHNTVSWYQQALGQGPQFIFQYYREEENGRGNFPPRFSGLQFPNYSSELNVNALELDDSALYLCASSFSGLEQETQYFGPGTRLLVL.

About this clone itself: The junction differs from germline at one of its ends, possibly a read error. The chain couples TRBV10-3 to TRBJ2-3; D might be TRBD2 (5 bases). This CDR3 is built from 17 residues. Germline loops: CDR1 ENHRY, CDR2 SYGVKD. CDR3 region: CAISELGLPGSRDTQYF. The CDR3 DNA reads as TGTGCCATCAGTGAGTTGGGTCTCCCGGGAAGCAGAGATACGCAGTATTTT.

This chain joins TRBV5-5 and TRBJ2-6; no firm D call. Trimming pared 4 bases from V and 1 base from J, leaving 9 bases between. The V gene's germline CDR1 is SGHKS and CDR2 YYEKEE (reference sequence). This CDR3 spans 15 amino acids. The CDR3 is CASSPVGSGANVLTF. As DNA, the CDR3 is TGTGCCAGCAGCCCGGTGGGTTCTGGGGCCAACGTCCTGACTTTC.

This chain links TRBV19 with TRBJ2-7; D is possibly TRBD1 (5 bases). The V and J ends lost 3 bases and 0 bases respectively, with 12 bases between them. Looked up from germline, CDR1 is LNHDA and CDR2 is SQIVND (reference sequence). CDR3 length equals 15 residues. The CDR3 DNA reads TGTGCCAGTAGTATGGGGCTTCCGAGCTCCTACGAGCAGTACTTC. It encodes CASSMGLPSSYEQYF.

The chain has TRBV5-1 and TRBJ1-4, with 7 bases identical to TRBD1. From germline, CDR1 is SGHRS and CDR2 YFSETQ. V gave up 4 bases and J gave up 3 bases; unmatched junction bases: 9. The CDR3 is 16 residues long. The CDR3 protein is CASSPTGASANEKLFF. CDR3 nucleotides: TGCGCCAGCAGCCCTACAGGGGCCTCGGCTAATGAAAAACTGTTTTTT.

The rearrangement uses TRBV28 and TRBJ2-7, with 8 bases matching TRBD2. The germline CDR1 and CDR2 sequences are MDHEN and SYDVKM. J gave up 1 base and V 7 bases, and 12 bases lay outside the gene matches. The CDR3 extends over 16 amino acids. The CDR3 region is CASIRTTSATSYEQYF. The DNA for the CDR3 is TGTGCCAGCATTCGGACGACTAGCGCCACATCCTACGAGCAGTACTTC.

The CDR3, as DNA: TGTGCCAGCAGCTTAGAAGTTGGTGAGCAGTTCTTC. It encodes CASSLEVGEQFF. The chain employs TRBV11-2 and TRBJ2-1, with D unresolved. This CDR3 is built from 12 residues. Germline V lookup: CDR1 SGHAT, CDR2 FQNNGV. Trimming left V 0 bases short and J 9 bases short, with 6 bases between.

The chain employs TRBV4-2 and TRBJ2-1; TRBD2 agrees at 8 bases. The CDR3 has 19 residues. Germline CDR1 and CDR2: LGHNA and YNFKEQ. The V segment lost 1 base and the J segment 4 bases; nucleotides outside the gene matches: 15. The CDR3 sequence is CASSQVANTGTSFYNEQFF. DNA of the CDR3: TGTGCCAGCAGCCAAGTTGCGAACACCGGGACTAGTTTTTACAATGAGCAGTTCTTC.

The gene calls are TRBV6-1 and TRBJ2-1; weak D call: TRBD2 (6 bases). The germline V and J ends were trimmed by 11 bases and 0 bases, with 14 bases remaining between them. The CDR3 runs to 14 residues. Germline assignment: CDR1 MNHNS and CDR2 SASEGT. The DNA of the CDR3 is TGTGCCGGCATTAGCGGTAGCTCCTACAATGAGCAGTTCTTC. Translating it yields CAGISGSSYNEQFF.

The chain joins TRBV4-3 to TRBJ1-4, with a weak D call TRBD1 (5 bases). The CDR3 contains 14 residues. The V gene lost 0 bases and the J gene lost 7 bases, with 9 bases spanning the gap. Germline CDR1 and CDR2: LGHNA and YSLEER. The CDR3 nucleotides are TGCGCCAGCAGCCAAGATGGTGGGGGTGAAAAACTGTTTTTT. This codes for CASSQDGGGEKLFF.

The CDR3 region is CASSFSPGGSGTGELFF. CDR3 in DNA: TGTGCCAGCAGTTTCTCTCCGGGGGGGAGTGGCACCGGGGAGCTGTTTTTT. The V and J genes are TRBV27 and TRBJ2-2; 8 bases are shared with TRBD2. The CDR3 loop spans 17 amino acids. The V segment lost 3 bases and the J segment 4 bases; nucleotides outside the gene matches: 10. Per germline, CDR1 MNHEY and CDR2 SMNVEV (reference sequence).

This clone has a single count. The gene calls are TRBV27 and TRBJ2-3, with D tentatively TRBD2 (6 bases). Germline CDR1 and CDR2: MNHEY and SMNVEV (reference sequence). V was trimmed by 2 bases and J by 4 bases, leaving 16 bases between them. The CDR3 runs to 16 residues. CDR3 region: CASSLLLATASDTQYF. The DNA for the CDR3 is TGTGCCAGCAGTTTACTCCTAGCGACAGCCTCAGATACGCAGTATTTT.

CDR3 sequence (DNA): TGTGCCAGTAGTCGGACAGGAGCCGTGCGCGAGCAGTACTTC. Encoded protein: CASSRTGAVREQYF. This chain connects TRBV19 to TRBJ2-7; 7 bases map to TRBD1. The CDR3 runs to 14 residues. Per the germline V gene, CDR1 is LNHDA and CDR2 is SQIVND (reference sequence). V shed 5 bases, J shed 6 bases, and the junction held 10 bases outside the gene matches.

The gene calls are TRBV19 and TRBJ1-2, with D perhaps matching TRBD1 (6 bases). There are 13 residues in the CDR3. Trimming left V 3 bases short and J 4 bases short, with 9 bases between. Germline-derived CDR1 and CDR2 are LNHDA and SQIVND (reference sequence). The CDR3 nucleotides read TGTGCCAGTAGTATCGGGGGGCTCTATGGCTACACCTTC. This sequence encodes CASSIGGLYGYTF.

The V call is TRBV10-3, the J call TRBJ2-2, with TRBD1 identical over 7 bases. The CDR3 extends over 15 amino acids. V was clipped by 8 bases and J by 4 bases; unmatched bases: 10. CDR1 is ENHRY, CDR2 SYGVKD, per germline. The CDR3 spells CAIGLTTGTTGELFF. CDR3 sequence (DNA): TGTGCCATCGGCCTAACGACAGGGACCACCGGGGAGCTGTTTTTT.

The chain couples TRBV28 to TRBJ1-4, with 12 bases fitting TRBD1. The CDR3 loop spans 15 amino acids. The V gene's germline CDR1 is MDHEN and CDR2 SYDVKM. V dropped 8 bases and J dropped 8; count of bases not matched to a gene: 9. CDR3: CASQPGQGAGEKLFF. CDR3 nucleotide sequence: TGTGCCAGCCAGCCGGGACAGGGGGCGGGAGAAAAACTGTTTTTT. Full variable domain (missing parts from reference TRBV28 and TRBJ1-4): DVKVTQSSRYLVKRTGEKVFLECVQDMDHENMFWYRQDPGLGLRLIYFSYDVKMKEKGDIPEGYSVSREKKERFSLILESASTNQTSMYLCASQPGQGAGEKLFFGSGTQLSVL.

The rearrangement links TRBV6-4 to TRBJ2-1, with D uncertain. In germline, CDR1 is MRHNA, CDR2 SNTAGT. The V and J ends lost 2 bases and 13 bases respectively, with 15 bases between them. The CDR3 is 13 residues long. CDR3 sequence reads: CASSDQTASTQFF. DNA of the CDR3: TGTGCCAGCAGTGACCAGACGGCCTCGACCCAGTTCTTC.

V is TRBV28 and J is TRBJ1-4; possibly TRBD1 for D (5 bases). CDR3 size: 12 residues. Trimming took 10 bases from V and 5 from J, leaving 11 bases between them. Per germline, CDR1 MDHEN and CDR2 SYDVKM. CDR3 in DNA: TGTGCCACCGGGACGGGGAATGAAAAACTGTTTTTT. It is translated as CATGTGNEKLFF.

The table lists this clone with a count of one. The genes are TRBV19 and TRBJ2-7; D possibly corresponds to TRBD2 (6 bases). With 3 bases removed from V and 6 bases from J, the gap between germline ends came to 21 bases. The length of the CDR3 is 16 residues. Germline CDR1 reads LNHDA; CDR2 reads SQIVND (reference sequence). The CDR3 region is CASSMGGNLLFGEQYF. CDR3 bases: TGTGCCAGTAGTATGGGGGGAAACCTCCTCTTCGGCGAGCAGTACTTC.

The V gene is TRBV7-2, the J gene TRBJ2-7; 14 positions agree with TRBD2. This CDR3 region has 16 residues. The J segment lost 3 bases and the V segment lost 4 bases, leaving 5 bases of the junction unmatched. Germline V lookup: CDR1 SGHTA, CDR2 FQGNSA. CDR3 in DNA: TGTGCCAGCAGCTCCCAGACTAGCGGGAGGGTCTACGAGCAGTACTTC. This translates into CASSSQTSGRVYEQYF.

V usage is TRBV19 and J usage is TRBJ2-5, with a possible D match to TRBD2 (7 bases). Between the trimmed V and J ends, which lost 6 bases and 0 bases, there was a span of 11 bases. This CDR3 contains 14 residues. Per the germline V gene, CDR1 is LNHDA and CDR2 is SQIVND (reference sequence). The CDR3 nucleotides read TGTGCCAGTAGGGGAGGGGGGTACCAAGAGACCCAGTACTTC. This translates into CASRGGGYQETQYF.

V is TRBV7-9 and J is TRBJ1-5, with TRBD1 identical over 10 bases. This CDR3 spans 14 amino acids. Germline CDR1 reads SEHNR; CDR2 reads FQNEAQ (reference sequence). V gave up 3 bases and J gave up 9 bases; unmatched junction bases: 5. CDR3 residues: CASSFGQGVGPQHF. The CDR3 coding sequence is TGTGCCAGCAGCTTCGGACAGGGGGTCGGGCCCCAGCATTTT. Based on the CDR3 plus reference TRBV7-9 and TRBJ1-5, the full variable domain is DTGVSQNPRHKITKRGQNVTFRCDPISEHNRLYWYRQTLGQGPEFLTYFQNEAQLEKSRLLSDRFSAERPKGSFSTLEIQRTEQGDSAMYLCASSFGQGVGPQHFGDGTRLSIL.